This TCR beta chain was captured by sequencing in a study of shared clonotypes between healthy human individuals. This CDR3 contains 13 residues. Trimming removed 3 bases from V and 8 bases from J, with 13 bases in between. Germline V CDR1 and CDR2: SGHTA, FQGNSA. The assay was immunoSEQ multiplex PCR, and TCRdb's table has in-frame clones only and misses some. The sample has 950,000 to 1,100,000 clones; around 76% are singletons. Sequencing was done on a sample of memory CD4+ T cells sorted from blood. The subset was: CD45RA-negative fraction. The gene calls are TRBV7-2 and TRBJ1-2, with D possibly being TRBD1 (5 bases). This TCR was recovered from a man aged 18 to 30 in good health. Here the CDR3 DNA reads TGTGCCAGCAGCTTGATTGGGGGAGGCGGCTACACCTTC. Translating gives CASSLIGGGGYTF.